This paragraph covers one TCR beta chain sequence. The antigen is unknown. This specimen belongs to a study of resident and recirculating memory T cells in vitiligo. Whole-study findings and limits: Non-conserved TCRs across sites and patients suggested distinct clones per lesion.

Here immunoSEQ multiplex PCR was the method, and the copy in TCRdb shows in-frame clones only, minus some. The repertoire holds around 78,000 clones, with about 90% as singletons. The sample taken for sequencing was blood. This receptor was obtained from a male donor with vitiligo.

The CDR3 here is CASSADRGNGYTF. The DNA for the CDR3 is TGCGCCAGCAGCGCGGACAGGGGAAATGGCTACACCTTC. The V and J genes are TRBV5-1 and TRBJ1-2; 9 nucleotides line up with TRBD1. From germline, CDR1 is SGHRS and CDR2 YFSETQ. CDR3 length: 13 amino acids. V shed 4 bases and J 6 bases; nucleotides not matched to a gene: 4. Drawing the rest from reference TRBV5-1 and TRBJ1-2, the complete variable domain is KAGVTQTPRYLIKTRGQQVTLSCSPISGHRSVSWYQQTPGQGLQFLFEYFSETQRNKGNFPGRFSGRQFSNSRSEMNVSTLELGDSALYLCASSADRGNGYTFGSGTRLTVV.